Following are 10 T cell receptor beta chains from one sample sequenced in a study of cytotoxic CD8 clonotypes in ibrutinib-treated CLL. Generated by immunoSEQ multiplex PCR, the TCRdb table keeps only in-frame clones and is missing some. The sample lists some 17,000 clones, about 81% occurring once. The source material was PBMCs, sampled before ibrutinib treatment. Receptor source: a human donor with chronic lymphocytic leukemia.

By proportion, this clone is medium-sized. The chain carries TRBV5-4 and TRBJ2-3; D is possibly TRBD2 (6 bases). Germline lookup yields CDR1 SGHNT and CDR2 YYREEE (reference sequence). This CDR3 is built from 17 residues. Trimming cost V 1 base and J 4 bases, with 19 bases left between them. The CDR3 here is CASSLTWRLAIADTQYF. In nucleotides, the CDR3 is TGTGCCAGCAGCTTGACATGGAGGCTAGCGATCGCAGATACGCAGTATTTT.

Only a few counts were recorded for this clone. The J gene is TRBJ2-5, the V gene TRBV28, with no clear D. Germline CDR1 MDHEN, CDR2 SYDVKM. V was pared by 7 bases and J by 4 bases, with 19 bases between. The CDR3 totals 15 residues. CDR3 loop: CASTQTRSSGETQYF. CDR3 DNA: TGTGCCAGCACTCAAACCCGGAGCTCGGGAGAGACCCAGTACTTC.

The gene calls are TRBV7-3 and TRBJ2-1; no definite D call. This CDR3 comprises 14 residues. V dropped 0 bases and J dropped 3 bases, with 6 bases sitting between them. The germline gives CDR1 SGHTA, CDR2 FQGTGA. CDR3 bases: TGTGCCAGCAGCTTAACGGCAGACTACAATGAGCAGTTCTTC. Its translation: CASSLTADYNEQFF.

The genes are TRBV4-3 and TRBJ1-2, with TRBD1 as a possible D gene (5 bases). From germline, CDR1 is LGHNA and CDR2 YSLEER. The CDR3 is 14 amino acids. The V and J ends lost 6 bases and 3 bases respectively, with 14 bases between them. CDR3 DNA sequence: TGCGCCAGCAGTACCTTGGGGCTTGACTATGGCTACACCTTC. Translation: CASSTLGLDYGYTF.

The chain combines TRBV14 with TRBJ2-3; the match to TRBD2 covers 11 bases. Looked up from germline, CDR1 is SGHDN and CDR2 is FVKESK. V dropped 4 bases and J dropped 6; count of bases not matched to a gene: 9. CDR3 length: 16 amino acids. The CDR3 region has the DNA TGTGCCAGCAGCCCGGGGACTAGCGGTTGGTGGGATACGCAGTATTTT. This codes for CASSPGTSGWWDTQYF.

The gene calls are TRBV28 and TRBJ2-7; D possibly corresponds to TRBD2 (6 bases). CDR1 and CDR2 (germline): MDHEN, SYDVKM. The CDR3 totals 15 residues. The V end lost 0 bases, the J end lost 2 bases, and 11 bases lay between the germline ends. CDR3 amino acids: CASSLWGGPAYEQYF. CDR3 in DNA: TGTGCCAGCAGTTTATGGGGAGGACCCGCCTACGAGCAGTACTTC.

The chain carries TRBV19 and TRBJ2-7, with 9 positions matching TRBD1. V lost 4 bases to trimming and J lost 2 bases; unmatched junction nucleotides: 6. The CDR3 has 15 residues. Germline lookup yields CDR1 LNHDA and CDR2 SQIVND (reference sequence). CDR3: CASSSRGDRAYEQYF. The CDR3 region has the DNA TGTGCCAGTAGTAGCCGGGGGGACAGGGCCTACGAGCAGTACTTC.

In its sample, this clone was seen once. This chain's CDR3 is CASSPLDRAGGFGYTF. The CDR3, as DNA: TGTGCCAGCAGTCCGCTCGACAGGGCCGGGGGGTTTGGCTACACCTTC. The V and J genes are TRBV27 and TRBJ1-2; 7 bases are shared with TRBD1. The V gene end was trimmed by 5 bases and the J gene end by 7 bases; junction bases not matched to a gene: 16. The CDR3 consists of 16 residues. Germline CDR1 and CDR2: MNHEY and SMNVEV (reference sequence).

CDR3 sequence (DNA): TGTGCCAGCAGCTTCATAGGGACGACTAATGAAAAACTGTTTTTT. It translates to CASSFIGTTNEKLFF. This sequence joins TRBV5-6 and TRBJ1-4; a weak D match, TRBD1 (5 bases). The germline V gene encodes CDR1 SGHDT and CDR2 YYEEEE. This CDR3 comprises 15 residues. Trimming stripped 2 bases from V and 2 bases from J, with 10 bases between.

The chain recombines TRBV27 with TRBJ2-1, with D tentatively TRBD1 or TRBD2 (5 bases each). Germline assignment: CDR1 MNHEY and CDR2 SMNVEV (reference sequence). The CDR3 extends over 15 amino acids. The V end lost 6 bases, the J end lost 4 bases, and 16 bases lay between the germline ends. The CDR3 sequence is CASSDSGPWYNEQFF. DNA of the CDR3: TGTGCCAGCAGCGACTCGGGACCCTGGTACAATGAGCAGTTCTTC.